Below are 15 T cell receptor beta chains sequenced from a single sample in a study of T cell repertoires in cytomegalovirus infection (dated 2019 in TCRdb). The reads were generated on an Illumina HiSeq 1500. The public sequencing data were trimmed at Q25 with fastp and processed into clonotypes with MiXCR by TCRdb, which kept only in-frame beta chains. Records with the same CDR3 protein are collapsed into one entry carrying the most frequent genes and DNA. The sample table lists some 280,000 distinct CDR3 sequences, roughly 15% of them with a count of one. The top ten clones comprise roughly 9.7% of the sample. Sequenced input: PBMCs. These receptors came from a human donor in good health (CMV status not recorded). Some clones in this sample may be carry-over from other donors' samples.

The chain has TRBV20-1 and TRBJ1-4; D call uncertain. Germline V gene lookup returns CDR1 DFQATT and CDR2 SNEGSKA (reference sequence). Between the trimmed V and J ends, which lost 3 bases and 7 bases, there was a span of 12 bases. The CDR3 extends over 13 amino acids. The CDR3 nucleotides read TGCAGTGCTAGTAGGTCCTTCAGTGAAAAACTGTTTTTT. This codes for CSASRSFSEKLFF.

The chain combines TRBV20-1 with TRBJ1-2; D is possibly TRBD1 (6 bases). The CDR3 extends over 13 amino acids. V lost 3 bases and J lost 2, with 10 bases in between. Per the germline V gene, CDR1 is DFQATT and CDR2 is SNEGSKA (reference sequence). The CDR3 here is CSARDRTNYGYTF. CDR3 sequence (DNA): TGCAGTGCTAGGGACAGAACAAACTATGGCTACACCTTC.

This clonotype was observed at least ten times. The rearrangement joins TRBV7-6 to TRBJ2-1; the match to TRBD2 covers 8 bases. Trimming took 5 bases from V and 0 from J; bases not matched to a gene: 9. CDR1 is SGHVS and CDR2 is FNYEAQ in the germline V gene. The CDR3 loop spans 17 amino acids. The CDR3 DNA reads as TGTGCCAGCAGCCCCCACTTAGCGGGGAGCTCCTACAATGAGCAGTTCTTC. This sequence encodes CASSPHLAGSSYNEQFF.

This clonotype was recorded many times. The chain is built from TRBV12-3 or TRBV12-4 and TRBJ1-1; D perhaps matches TRBD1 (6 bases). The CDR3 is made up of 19 amino acids. The ends were cut back, 5 bases at V and 4 bases at J, with 29 bases in the middle. The CDR3 is CASSLPRGGGARSSTEAFF. In DNA, the CDR3 is TGTGCCAGCAGTCTCCCTCGGGGGGGGGGGGCGCGGAGTTCCACTGAAGCTTTCTTT.

Many counts were recorded for this clonotype. The V call is TRBV7-2, the J call TRBJ2-4, with D unclear. Trimming cost V 2 bases and J 7 bases, with 6 bases left between them. This CDR3 is 12 amino acids long. The germline V gene has CDR1 SGHTA and CDR2 FQGNSA. CDR3 residues: CASSLIRNIQYF. The DNA for the CDR3 is TGTGCCAGCAGCTTAATAAGGAACATTCAGTACTTC.

This clonotype was counted ten times or more. For the CDR3, the DNA is TGTGCCAGCAGCCTCCGGGGATACAATGAGCAGTTCTTC. Translating it yields CASSLRGYNEQFF. The chain has TRBV7-9 and TRBJ2-1; tentative D call: TRBD2 (5 bases). The V and J ends lost 5 bases and 4 bases respectively, with 9 bases between them. The germline gives CDR1 SEHNR, CDR2 FQNEAQ (reference sequence). The length of the CDR3 is 13 residues.

This clonotype was counted between two and nine times. This chain links TRBV2 with TRBJ1-1, with D unresolved. CDR1 is SNHLY and CDR2 is FYNNEI in the germline V gene. The CDR3 has 13 residues. Trimming removed 0 bases at V and 1 base at J, with 3 bases between. The DNA for the CDR3 is TGTGCCAGCAGTGAAGCTTGGAACACTGAAGCTTTCTTT. Amino acid sequence: CASSEAWNTEAFF. Based on the CDR3 plus reference TRBV2 and TRBJ1-1, the full variable domain is EPEVTQTPSHQVTQMGQEVILRCVPISNHLYFYWYRQILGQKVEFLVSFYNNEISEKSEIFDDQFSVERPDGSNFTLKIRSTKLEDSAMYFCASSEAWNTEAFFGQGTRLTVV.

The V gene is TRBV4-1, the J gene TRBJ1-2; D might be TRBD1 (5 bases). The V gene lost 6 bases and the J gene lost 6 bases, with 20 bases spanning the gap. The V gene's germline CDR1 is MGHRA and CDR2 YSYEKL. The CDR3 is made up of 15 amino acids. CDR3 sequence: CASRQPTSGADGYTF. CDR3 DNA sequence: TGCGCCAGCAGGCAGCCGACGAGCGGGGCTGATGGCTACACCTTC.

This clonotype was recorded a few times. The chain has TRBV20-1 and TRBJ2-2; possibly TRBD2 for D (5 bases). Germline V gene lookup returns CDR1 DFQATT and CDR2 SNEGSKA (reference sequence). V was trimmed by 3 bases and J by 2 bases, leaving 16 bases between them. The CDR3 spans 16 residues. CDR3 nucleotides: TGCAGTGCTAGTCCCTTTTCGGGGATTAACACCGGGGAGCTGTTTTTT. This gives the protein CSASPFSGINTGELFF.

There are many counts of this clonotype. J is TRBJ2-7 and V is TRBV29-1; 10 bases align to TRBD1. Germline loops: CDR1 SQVTM, CDR2 ANQGSEA. The CDR3 sequence is 13 residues long. The junction had 6 bases not matched to a gene; V was cut back by 7 bases and J by 3 bases. As DNA, the CDR3 is TGCAGCGCCGGGACAGGGGATCTCTACGAGCAGTACTTC. This gives the protein CSAGTGDLYEQYF.

In this sample, this clonotype turned up many times. The chain couples TRBV18 to TRBJ1-2; no clear D gene. This CDR3 has 14 residues. Per the germline V gene, CDR1 is KGHSH and CDR2 is LQKENI. V was clipped by 3 bases and J by 8 bases, with 16 bases between them. DNA for the CDR3: TGTGCCAGCTCACCTTCGACCCTTCCCTACGGCTACACCTTC. Translating it yields CASSPSTLPYGYTF.

This clonotype showed up just a few times. The chain is built from TRBV28 and TRBJ2-7; 13 bases map to TRBD2. The length of the CDR3 is 18 residues. Germline CDR1 and CDR2: MDHEN and SYDVKM. The ends lost 1 base at V and 6 bases at J; junction bases unmatched: 12. The CDR3: CASSLLLRGLAGPAEQYF. The CDR3 DNA sequence: TGTGCCAGCAGTTTATTACTTCGGGGACTAGCGGGGCCCGCCGAGCAGTACTTC. Full variable domain (outside the CDR3, taken from reference TRBV28 and TRBJ2-7): DVKVTQSSRYLVKRTGEKVFLECVQDMDHENMFWYRQDPGLGLRLIYFSYDVKMKEKGDIPEGYSVSREKKERFSLILESASTNQTSMYLCASSLLLRGLAGPAEQYFGPGTRLTVT.

The gene calls are TRBV4-1 and TRBJ2-7, with a tentative D call TRBD1 (6 bases). The CDR3 loop spans 16 amino acids. V lost 4 bases and J 3 bases, leaving 19 bases between the germline ends. Germline lookup yields CDR1 MGHRA and CDR2 YSYEKL. The CDR3 loop is CASSPLQGTLRYEQYF. In nucleotides, the CDR3 is TGCGCCAGCAGCCCCCTGCAGGGGACCCTCCGCTACGAGCAGTACTTC.

The chain combines TRBV29-1 with TRBJ1-1, with D perhaps matching TRBD1 (5 bases). This CDR3 is 13 amino acids long. CDR1 and CDR2 from the germline V gene are SQVTM and ANQGSEA. V was trimmed by 3 bases and J by 1 base, leaving 9 bases between them. CDR3 nucleotides: TGCAGCGTTGAGGTCAGGGAGAACACTGAAGCTTTCTTT. It is translated as CSVEVRENTEAFF.

In this sample, this clonotype turned up many times. In DNA, the CDR3 is TGTGCCAGCTCGCCGAGGGGGTTAGATACGCAGTATTTT. This sequence encodes CASSPRGLDTQYF. The chain couples TRBV7-2 to TRBJ2-3; D is possibly TRBD1 (6 bases). Between the trimmed V and J ends, which lost 8 bases and 5 bases, there was a span of 14 bases. This CDR3 has 13 amino acids. The germline V gene has CDR1 SGHTA and CDR2 FQGNSA.